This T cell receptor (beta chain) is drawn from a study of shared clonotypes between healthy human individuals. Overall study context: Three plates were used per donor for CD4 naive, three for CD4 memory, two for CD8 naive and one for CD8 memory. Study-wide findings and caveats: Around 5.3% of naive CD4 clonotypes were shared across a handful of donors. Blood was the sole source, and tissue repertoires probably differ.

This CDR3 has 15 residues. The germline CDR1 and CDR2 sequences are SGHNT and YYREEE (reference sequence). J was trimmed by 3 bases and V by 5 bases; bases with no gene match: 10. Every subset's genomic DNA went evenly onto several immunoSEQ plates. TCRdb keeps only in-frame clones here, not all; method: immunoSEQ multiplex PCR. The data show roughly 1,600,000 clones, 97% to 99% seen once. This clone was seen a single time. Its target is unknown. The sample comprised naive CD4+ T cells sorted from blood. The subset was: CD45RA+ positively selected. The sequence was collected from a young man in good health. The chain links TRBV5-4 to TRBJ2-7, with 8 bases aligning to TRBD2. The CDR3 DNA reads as TGTGCCAGCAGGGGTGGGCGGGAGGTGGTCTACGAGCAGTACTTC. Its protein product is CASRGGREVVYEQYF.